This TCR beta chain was sequenced for a study of low-dose radiotherapy and immunotherapy resistance in tumors. Study as a whole: Patients of Cohort 1 had 0.5 Gy fractions every 2 weeks, which summed to 6.5 Gy. Primers targeting TRAV and TRBV primed first-strand cDNA, covering alpha and beta chains.

There are many counts of this clonotype. With a constant-region primer and a V-primer adapter, TCRs were subjected to about 20 PCR cycles of amplification. TCRdb redid the calling of the reads with MiXCR, one entry per CDR3 protein. Of tens of thousands of distinct CDR3 sequences listed, 12% are singletons. Indicated time point: before trial treatment. Donors received nivolumab, ipilimumab, aspirin, low-dose cyclophosphamide and low-dose radiotherapy. Eligible patients had advanced solid tumors lacking tumor-infiltrating lymphocytes. V was shortened by 2 bases and J by 5 bases, with 7 bases between the two germline ends. CDR3 length equals 13 residues.

Sequences were derived from PBMCs, sampled before treatment. V is TRBV12-3 or TRBV12-4 and J is TRBJ2-1, with D perhaps matching TRBD1 or TRBD2 (5 bases each). The source of this sequence is a female donor with ovarian cancer. The chain's CDR3 is CASSLLGDNEQFF. In DNA, the CDR3 is TGTGCCAGCAGTTTACTGGGGGACAATGAGCAGTTCTTC.